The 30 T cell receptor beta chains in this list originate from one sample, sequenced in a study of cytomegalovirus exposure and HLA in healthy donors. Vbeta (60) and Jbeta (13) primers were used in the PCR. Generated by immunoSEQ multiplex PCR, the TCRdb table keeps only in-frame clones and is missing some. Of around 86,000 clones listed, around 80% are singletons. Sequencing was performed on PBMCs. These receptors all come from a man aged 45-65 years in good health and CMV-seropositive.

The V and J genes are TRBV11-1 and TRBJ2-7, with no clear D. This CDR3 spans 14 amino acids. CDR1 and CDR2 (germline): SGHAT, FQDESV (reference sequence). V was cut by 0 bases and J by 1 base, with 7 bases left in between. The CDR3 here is CASSLASPSYEQYF. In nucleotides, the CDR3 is TGTGCCAGCAGCTTAGCGTCCCCATCCTACGAGCAGTACTTC.

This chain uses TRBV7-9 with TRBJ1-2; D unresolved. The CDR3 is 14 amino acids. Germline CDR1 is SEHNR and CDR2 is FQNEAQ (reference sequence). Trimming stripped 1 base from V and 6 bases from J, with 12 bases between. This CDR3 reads CASSLVEQEDGYTF. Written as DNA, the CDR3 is TGTGCCAGCAGCTTAGTTGAACAAGAGGATGGCTACACCTTC. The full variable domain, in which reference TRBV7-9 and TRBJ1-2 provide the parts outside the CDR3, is DTGVSQNPRHKITKRGQNVTFRCDPISEHNRLYWYRQTLGQGPEFLTYFQNEAQLEKSRLLSDRFSAERPKGSFSTLEIQRTEQGDSAMYLCASSLVEQEDGYTFGSGTRLTVV.

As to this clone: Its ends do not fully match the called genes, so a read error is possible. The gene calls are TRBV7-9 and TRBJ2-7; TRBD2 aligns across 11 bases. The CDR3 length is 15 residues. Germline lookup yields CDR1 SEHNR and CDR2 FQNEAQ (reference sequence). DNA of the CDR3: TGTTCCAGCAGCACACTAGCGGGAGTTAACTACGAGCAGTACTTC. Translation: CSSSTLAGVNYEQYF.

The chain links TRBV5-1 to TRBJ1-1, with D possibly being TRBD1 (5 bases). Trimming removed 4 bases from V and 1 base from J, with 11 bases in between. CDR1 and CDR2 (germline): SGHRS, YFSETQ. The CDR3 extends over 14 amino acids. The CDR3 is CASSIAGGNTEAFF. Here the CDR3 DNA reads TGCGCCAGCAGCATCGCCGGGGGGAACACTGAAGCTTTCTTT. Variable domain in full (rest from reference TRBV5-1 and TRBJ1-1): KAGVTQTPRYLIKTRGQQVTLSCSPISGHRSVSWYQQTPGQGLQFLFEYFSETQRNKGNFPGRFSGRQFSNSRSEMNVSTLELGDSALYLCASSIAGGNTEAFFGQGTRLTVV.

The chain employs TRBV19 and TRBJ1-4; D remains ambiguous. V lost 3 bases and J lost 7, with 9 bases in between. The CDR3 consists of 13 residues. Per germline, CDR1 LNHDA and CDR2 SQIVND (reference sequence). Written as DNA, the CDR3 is TGTGCCAGTAGTATGTCCCTCCGTGAAAAACTGTTTTTT. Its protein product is CASSMSLREKLFF.

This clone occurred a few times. The CDR3 spells CASSDSAGRGDTQYF. DNA of the CDR3: TGTGCCAGCAGTGACTCAGCGGGGCGAGGAGATACGCAGTATTTT. The V and J genes are TRBV6-4 and TRBJ2-3; 7 bases are a match to TRBD2. J lost 5 bases, V lost 0 bases, and 5 bases had no gene match. Germline V gene data show CDR1 as MRHNA and CDR2 as SNTAGT. The CDR3 covers 15 residues.

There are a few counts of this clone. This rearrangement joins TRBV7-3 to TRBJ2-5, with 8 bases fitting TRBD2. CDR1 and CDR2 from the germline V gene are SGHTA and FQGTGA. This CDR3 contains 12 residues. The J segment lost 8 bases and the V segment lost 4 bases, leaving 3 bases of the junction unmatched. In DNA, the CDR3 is TGTGCCAGCAGCTCGGGGGGGGGCACCCAGTACTTC. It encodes CASSSGGGTQYF.

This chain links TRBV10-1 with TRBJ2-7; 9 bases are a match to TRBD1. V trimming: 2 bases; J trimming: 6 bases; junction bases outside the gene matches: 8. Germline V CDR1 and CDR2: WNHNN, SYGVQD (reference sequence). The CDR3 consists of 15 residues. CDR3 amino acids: CASSEGGQGSREQYF. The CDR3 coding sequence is TGCGCCAGCAGTGAGGGGGGACAGGGTAGCCGCGAGCAGTACTTC.

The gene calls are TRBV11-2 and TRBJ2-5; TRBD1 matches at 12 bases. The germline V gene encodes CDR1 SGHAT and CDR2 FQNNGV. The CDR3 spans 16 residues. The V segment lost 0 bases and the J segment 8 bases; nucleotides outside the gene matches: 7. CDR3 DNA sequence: TGTGCCAGCAGCTTAGAAGGGACAGGGGGCTTAGTAACCCAGTACTTC. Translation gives CASSLEGTGGLVTQYF.

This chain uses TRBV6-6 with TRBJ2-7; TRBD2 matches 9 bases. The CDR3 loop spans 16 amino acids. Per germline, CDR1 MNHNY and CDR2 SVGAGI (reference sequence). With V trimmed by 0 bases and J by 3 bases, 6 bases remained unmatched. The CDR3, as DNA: TGTGCCAGCAGTTACTCGACAGTTAGCGGGAGCTACGAGCAGTACTTC. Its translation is CASSYSTVSGSYEQYF.

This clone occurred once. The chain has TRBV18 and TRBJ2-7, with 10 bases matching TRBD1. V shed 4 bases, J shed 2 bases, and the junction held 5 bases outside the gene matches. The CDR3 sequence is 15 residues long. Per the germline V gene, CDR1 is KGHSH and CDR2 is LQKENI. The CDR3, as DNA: TGTGCCAGCTCACTAGGGACAGGGGATACCTACGAGCAGTACTTC. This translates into CASSLGTGDTYEQYF.

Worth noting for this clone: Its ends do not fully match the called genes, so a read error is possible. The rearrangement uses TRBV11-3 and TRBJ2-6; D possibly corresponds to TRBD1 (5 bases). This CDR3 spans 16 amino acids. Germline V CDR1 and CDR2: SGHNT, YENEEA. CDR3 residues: CASSLDSYSGANGLTF. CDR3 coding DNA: TGTGCCAGCAGCTTAGACTCCTACTCTGGGGCCAACGGCCTGACTTTC.

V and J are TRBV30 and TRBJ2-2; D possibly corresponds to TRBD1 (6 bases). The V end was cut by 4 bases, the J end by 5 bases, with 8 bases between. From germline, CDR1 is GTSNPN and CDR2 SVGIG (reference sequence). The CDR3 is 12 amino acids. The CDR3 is CAWNQGTGELFF. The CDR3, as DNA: TGTGCCTGGAATCAGGGGACCGGGGAGCTGTTTTTT.

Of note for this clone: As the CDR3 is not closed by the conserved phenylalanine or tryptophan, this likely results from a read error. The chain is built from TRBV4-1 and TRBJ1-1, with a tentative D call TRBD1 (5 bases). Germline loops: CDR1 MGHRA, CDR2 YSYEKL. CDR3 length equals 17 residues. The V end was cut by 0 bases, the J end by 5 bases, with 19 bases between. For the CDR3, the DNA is TGCGCCAGCAGCCAAGAGGGGGTTTGGGCCACGGGGACTGAAGCTTTCCTT. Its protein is CASSQEGVWATGTEAFL.

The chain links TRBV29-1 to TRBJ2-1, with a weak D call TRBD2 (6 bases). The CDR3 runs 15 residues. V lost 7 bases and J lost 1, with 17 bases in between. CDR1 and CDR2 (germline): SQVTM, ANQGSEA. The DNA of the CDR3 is TGCAGCGCGGGGATACTGGGACTTTCCTACAATGAGCAGTTCTTC. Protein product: CSAGILGLSYNEQFF.

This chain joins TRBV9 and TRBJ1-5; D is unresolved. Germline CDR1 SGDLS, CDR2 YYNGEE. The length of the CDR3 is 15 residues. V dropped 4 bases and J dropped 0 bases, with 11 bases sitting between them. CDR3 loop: CASSPQAYSNQPQHF. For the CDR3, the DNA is TGTGCCAGCAGCCCCCAAGCGTATAGCAATCAGCCCCAGCATTTT.

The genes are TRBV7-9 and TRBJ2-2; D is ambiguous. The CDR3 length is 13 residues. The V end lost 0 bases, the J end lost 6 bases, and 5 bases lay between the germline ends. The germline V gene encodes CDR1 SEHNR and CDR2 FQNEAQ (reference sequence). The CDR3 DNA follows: TGTGCCAGCAGCTTAGCGGCGGCCGGGGAGCTGTTTTTT. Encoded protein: CASSLAAAGELFF.

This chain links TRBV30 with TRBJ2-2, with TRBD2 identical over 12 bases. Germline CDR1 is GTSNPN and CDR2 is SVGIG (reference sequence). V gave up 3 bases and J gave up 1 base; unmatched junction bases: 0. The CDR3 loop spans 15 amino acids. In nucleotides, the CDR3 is TGTGCCTGGAGGGGACTAGCGGGGAACACCGGGGAGCTGTTTTTT. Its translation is CAWRGLAGNTGELFF.

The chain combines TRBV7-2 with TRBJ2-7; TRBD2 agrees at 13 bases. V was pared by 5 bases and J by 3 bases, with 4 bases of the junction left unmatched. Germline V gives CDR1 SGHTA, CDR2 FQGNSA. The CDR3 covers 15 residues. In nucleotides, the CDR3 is TGTGCCAGCAGCACCACTAGCGGGAGGGACTACGAGCAGTACTTC. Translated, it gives CASSTTSGRDYEQYF. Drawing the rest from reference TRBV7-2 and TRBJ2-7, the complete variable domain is GAGVSQSPSNKVTEKGKDVELRCDPISGHTALYWYRQSLGQGLEFLIYFQGNSAPDKSGLPSDRFSAERTGGSVSTLTIQRTQQEDSAVYLCASSTTSGRDYEQYFGPGTRLTVT.

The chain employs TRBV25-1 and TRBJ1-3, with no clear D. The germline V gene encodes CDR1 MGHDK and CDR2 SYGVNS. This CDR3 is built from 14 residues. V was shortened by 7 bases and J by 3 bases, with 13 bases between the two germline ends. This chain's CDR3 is CASTLGASGNTIYF. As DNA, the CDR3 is TGTGCCAGCACCCTGGGAGCAAGTGGAAACACCATATATTTT.

The CDR3 reads CASSQDKSRGNEQFF. The DNA for the CDR3 is TGCGCCAGCAGCCAAGATAAGAGCCGGGGCAATGAGCAGTTCTTC. The J gene is TRBJ2-1, the V gene TRBV4-3; a weak D match, TRBD2 (5 bases). The germline V gene encodes CDR1 LGHNA and CDR2 YSLEER. Trimming pared 0 bases from V and 6 bases from J, leaving 12 bases between. The CDR3 totals 15 residues.

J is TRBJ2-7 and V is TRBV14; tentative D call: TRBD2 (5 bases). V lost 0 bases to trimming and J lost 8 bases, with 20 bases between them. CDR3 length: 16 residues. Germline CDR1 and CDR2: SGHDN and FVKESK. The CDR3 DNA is TGTGCCAGCAGCCAAGAAAGTTCGGCCGGCGGGTACCAGCAGTACTTC. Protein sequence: CASSQESSAGGYQQYF.

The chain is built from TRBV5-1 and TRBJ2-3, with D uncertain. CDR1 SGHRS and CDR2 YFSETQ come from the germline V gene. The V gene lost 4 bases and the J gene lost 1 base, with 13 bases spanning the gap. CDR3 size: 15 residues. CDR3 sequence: CASSRRAAGTDTQYF. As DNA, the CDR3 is TGCGCCAGCAGCCGCCGAGCTGCGGGCACAGATACGCAGTATTTT.

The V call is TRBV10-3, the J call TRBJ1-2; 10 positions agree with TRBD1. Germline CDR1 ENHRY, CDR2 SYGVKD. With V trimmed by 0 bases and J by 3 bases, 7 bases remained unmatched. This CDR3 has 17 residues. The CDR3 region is CAISESVEGTGDYGYTF. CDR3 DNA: TGTGCCATCAGTGAGTCAGTTGAGGGGACAGGGGACTATGGCTACACCTTC.

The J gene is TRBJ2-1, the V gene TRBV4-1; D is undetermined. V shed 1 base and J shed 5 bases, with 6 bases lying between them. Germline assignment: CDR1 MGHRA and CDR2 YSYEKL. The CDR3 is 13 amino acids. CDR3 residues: CASSQGRDNEQFF. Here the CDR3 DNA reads TGCGCCAGCAGCCAAGGTAGAGACAATGAGCAGTTCTTC.

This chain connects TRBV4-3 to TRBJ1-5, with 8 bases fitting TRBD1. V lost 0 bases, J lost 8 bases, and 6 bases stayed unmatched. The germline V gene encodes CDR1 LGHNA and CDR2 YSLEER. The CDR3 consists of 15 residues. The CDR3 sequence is CASSQERQGIKPQHF. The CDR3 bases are TGCGCCAGCAGCCAAGAGCGACAGGGGATCAAGCCCCAGCATTTT.

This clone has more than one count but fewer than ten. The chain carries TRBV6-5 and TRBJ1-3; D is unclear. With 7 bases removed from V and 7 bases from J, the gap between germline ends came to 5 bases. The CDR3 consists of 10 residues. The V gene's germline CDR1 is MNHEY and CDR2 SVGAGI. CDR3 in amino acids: CASKRNTIYF. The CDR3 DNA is TGTGCCAGCAAGAGGAACACCATATATTTT.

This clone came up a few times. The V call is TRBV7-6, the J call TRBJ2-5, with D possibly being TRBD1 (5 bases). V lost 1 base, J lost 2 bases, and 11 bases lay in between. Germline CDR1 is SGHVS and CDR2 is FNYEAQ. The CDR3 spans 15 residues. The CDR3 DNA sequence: TGTGCCAGCAGCTTAGGGCCAGGGCTGCAAGAGACCCAGTACTTC. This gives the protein CASSLGPGLQETQYF. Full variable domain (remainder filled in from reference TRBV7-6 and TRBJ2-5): GAGVSQSPRYKVTKRGQDVALRCDPISGHVSLYWYRQALGQGPEFLTYFNYEAQQDKSGLPNDRFSAERPEGSISTLTIQRTEQRDSAMYRCASSLGPGLQETQYFGPGTRLLVL.

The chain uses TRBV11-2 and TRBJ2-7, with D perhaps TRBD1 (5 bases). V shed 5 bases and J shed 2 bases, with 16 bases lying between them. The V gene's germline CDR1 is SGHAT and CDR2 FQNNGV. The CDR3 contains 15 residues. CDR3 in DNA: TGTGCCAGCAGCCGCGACAGCCCTTTAGCCTACGAGCAGTACTTC. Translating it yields CASSRDSPLAYEQYF. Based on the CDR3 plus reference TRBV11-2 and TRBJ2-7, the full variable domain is EAGVAQSPRYKIIEKRQSVAFWCNPISGHATLYWYQQILGQGPKLLIQFQNNGVVDDSQLPKDRFSAERLKGVDSTLKIQPAKLEDSAVYLCASSRDSPLAYEQYFGPGTRLTVT.

This chain's CDR3 is CASSEGGRYEQYF. The CDR3 DNA reads as TGTGCCAGCAGTGAAGGGGGACGATACGAGCAGTACTTC. V usage is TRBV6-5 and J usage is TRBJ2-7, with D possibly TRBD1 on 6 matching bases. V was pared by 5 bases and J by 4 bases, with 12 bases between. This CDR3 comprises 13 residues. Germline values: CDR1 MNHEY, CDR2 SVGAGI.